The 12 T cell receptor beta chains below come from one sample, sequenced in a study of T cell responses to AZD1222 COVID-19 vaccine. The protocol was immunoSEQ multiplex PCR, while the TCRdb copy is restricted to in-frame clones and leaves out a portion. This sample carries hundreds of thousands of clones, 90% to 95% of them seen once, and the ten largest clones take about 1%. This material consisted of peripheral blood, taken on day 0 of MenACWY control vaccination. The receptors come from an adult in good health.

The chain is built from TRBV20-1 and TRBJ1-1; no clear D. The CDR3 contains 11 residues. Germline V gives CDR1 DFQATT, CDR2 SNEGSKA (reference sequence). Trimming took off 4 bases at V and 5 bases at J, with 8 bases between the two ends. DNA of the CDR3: TGCAGTGCTATGGGGAATACTGAAGCTTTCTTT. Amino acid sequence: CSAMGNTEAFF.

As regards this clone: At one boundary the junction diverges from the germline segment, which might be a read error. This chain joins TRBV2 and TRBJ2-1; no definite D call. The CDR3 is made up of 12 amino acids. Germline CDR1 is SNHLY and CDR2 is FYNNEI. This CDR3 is CASSEGGRQWVF. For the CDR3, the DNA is TGTGCCAGCAGTGAAGGTGGACGGCAATGGGTCTTC.

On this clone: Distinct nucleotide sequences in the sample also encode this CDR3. In DNA, the CDR3 is TGTGCCTGGAGGGCGGGAAACACTGAAGCTTTCTTT. Amino acid sequence: CAWRAGNTEAFF. V and J are TRBV30 and TRBJ1-1; D call uncertain. Trimming took 3 bases from V and 2 from J, leaving 7 bases between them. The CDR3 length is 12 residues. From germline, CDR1 is GTSNPN and CDR2 SVGIG (reference sequence).

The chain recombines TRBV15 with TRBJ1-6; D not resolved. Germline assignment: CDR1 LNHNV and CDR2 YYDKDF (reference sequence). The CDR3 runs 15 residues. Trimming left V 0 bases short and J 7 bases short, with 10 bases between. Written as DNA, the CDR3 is TGTGCCACCAGCAGAGATCCCAAGGGAAATTCACCCCTCCACTTT. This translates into CATSRDPKGNSPLHF.

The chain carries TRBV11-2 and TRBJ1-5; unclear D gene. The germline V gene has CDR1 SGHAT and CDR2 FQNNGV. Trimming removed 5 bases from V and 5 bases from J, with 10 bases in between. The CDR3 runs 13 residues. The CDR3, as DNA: TGTGCCAGCAGCCCCACCGGTGATCAGCCCCAGCATTTT. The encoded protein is CASSPTGDQPQHF. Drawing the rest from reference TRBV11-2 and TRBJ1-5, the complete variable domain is EAGVAQSPRYKIIEKRQSVAFWCNPISGHATLYWYQQILGQGPKLLIQFQNNGVVDDSQLPKDRFSAERLKGVDSTLKIQPAKLEDSAVYLCASSPTGDQPQHFGDGTRLSIL.

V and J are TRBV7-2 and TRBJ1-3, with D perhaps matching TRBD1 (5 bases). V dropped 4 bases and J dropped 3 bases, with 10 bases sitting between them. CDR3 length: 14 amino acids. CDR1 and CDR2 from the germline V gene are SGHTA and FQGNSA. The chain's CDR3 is CASSSTGFGNTIYF. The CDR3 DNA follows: TGTGCCAGCAGCTCCACAGGTTTTGGAAACACCATATATTTT.

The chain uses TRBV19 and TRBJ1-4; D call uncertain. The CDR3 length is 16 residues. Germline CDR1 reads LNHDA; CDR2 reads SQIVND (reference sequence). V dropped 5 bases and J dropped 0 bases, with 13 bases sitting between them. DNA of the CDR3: TGTGCCAGTAGTCCGTCAGACATTGCAACTAATGAAAAACTGTTTTTT. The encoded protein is CASSPSDIATNEKLFF.

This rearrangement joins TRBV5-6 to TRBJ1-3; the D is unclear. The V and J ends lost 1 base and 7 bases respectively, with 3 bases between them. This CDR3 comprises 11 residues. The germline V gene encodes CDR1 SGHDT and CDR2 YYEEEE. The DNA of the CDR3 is TGTGCCAGCAGCTTGTTTAACACCATATATTTT. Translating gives CASSLFNTIYF.

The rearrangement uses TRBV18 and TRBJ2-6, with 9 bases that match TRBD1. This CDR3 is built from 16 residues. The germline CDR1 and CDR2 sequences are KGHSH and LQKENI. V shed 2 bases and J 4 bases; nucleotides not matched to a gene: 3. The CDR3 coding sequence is TGTGCCAGCTCACCAAACAGGGGGCACGGGGCCAACGTCCTGACTTTC. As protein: CASSPNRGHGANVLTF.

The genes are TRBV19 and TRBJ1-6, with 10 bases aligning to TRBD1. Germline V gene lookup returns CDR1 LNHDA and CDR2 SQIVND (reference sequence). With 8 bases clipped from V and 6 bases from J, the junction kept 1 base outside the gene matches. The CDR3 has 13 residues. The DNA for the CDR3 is TGTGCCAGTTGGGACAGGGGTAATTCACCCCTCCACTTT. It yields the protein CASWDRGNSPLHF.

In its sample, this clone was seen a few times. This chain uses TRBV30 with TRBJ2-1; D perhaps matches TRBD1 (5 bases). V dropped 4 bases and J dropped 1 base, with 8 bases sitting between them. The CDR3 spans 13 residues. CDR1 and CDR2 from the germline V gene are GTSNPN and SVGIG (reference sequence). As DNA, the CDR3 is TGTGCCTGGAAGGGGCGGTCCTACAATGAGCAGTTCTTC. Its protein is CAWKGRSYNEQFF.

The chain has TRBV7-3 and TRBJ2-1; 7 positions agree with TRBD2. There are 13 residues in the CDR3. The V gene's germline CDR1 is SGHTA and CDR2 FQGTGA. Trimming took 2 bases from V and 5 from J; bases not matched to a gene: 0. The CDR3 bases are TGTGCCAGCAGCTTAGGGAGGGACAATGAGCAGTTCTTC. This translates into CASSLGRDNEQFF.